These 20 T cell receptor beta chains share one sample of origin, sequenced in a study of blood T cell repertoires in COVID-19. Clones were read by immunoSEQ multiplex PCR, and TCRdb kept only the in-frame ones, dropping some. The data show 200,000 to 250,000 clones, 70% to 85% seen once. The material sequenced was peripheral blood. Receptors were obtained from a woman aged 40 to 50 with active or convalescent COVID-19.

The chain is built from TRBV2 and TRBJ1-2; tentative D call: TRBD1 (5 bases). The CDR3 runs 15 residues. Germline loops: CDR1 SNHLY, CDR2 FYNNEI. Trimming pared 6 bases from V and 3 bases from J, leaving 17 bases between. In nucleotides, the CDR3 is TGTGCCAGCAGCCCACCCCAGGGTATTTACTATGGCTACACCTTC. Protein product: CASSPPQGIYYGYTF.

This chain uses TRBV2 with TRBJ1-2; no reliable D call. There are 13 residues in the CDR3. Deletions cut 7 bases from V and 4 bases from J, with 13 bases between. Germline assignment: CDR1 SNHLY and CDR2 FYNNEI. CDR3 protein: CASTPQEIYGYTF. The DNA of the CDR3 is TGTGCCAGCACCCCCCAGGAAATCTATGGCTACACCTTC. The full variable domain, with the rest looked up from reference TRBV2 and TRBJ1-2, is EPEVTQTPSHQVTQMGQEVILRCVPISNHLYFYWYRQILGQKVEFLVSFYNNEISEKSEIFDDQFSVERPDGSNFTLKIRSTKLEDSAMYFCASTPQEIYGYTFGSGTRLTVV.

The DNA of the CDR3 is TGTGCCAGCAGCCCAAGGACAGGGGAGCTGTTTTTT. Residues: CASSPRTGELFF. V usage is TRBV7-8 and J usage is TRBJ2-2; D is possibly TRBD1 (5 bases). Germline V gives CDR1 SGHVS, CDR2 FQNEAQ. Deletions cut 5 bases from V and 8 bases from J, with 9 bases between. The CDR3 extends over 12 amino acids.

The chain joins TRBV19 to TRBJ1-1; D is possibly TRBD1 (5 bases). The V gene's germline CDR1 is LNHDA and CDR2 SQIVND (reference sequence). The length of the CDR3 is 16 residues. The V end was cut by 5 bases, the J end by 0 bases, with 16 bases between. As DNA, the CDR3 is TGTGCCAGTAGTGTCTCAGGGATCCTGGTGAACACTGAAGCTTTCTTT. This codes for CASSVSGILVNTEAFF.

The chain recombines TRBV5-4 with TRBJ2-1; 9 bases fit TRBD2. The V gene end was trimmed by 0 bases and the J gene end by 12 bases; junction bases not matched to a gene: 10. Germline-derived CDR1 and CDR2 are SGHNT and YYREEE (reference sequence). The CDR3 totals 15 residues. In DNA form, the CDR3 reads TGTGCCAGCAGCTTGGCCTCGGGACTAGCATTGCGGCAGTTCTTC. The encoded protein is CASSLASGLALRQFF.

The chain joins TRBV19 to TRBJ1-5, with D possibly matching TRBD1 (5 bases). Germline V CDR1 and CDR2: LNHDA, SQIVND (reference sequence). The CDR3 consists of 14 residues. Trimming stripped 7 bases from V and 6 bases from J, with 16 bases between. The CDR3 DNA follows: TGTGCCAGTAAGGGTCGGGGGGTCGGTCAGCCCCAGCATTTT. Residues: CASKGRGVGQPQHF.

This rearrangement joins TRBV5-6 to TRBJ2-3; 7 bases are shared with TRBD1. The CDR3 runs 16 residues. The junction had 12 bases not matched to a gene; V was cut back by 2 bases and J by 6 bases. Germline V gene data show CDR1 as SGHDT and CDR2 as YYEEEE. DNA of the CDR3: TGTGCCAGCAGCTTAATCCGGACAGGTTTAGGGGATACGCAGTATTTT. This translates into CASSLIRTGLGDTQYF.

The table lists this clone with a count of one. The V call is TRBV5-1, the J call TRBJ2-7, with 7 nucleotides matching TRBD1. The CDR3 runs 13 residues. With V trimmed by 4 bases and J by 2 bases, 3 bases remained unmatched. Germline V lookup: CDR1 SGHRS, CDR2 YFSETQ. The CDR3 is CASSPTGTYEQYV. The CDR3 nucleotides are TGCGCCAGCAGCCCGACAGGGACCTACGAGCAGTACGTC.

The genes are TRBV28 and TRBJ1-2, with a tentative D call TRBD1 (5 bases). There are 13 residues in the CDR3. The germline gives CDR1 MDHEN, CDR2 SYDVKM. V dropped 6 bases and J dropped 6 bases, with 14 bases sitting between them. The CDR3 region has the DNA TGTGCCAGCAGCCTCAGGGTTAGGGATGGCTACACCTTC. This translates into CASSLRVRDGYTF.

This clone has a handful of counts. CDR3 DNA: TGCGCCAGCAGTGAGCCGTTCGGGGAGGAGGGTCACAGTGAGCAGTTCTTC. Protein sequence: CASSEPFGEEGHSEQFF. V gene TRBV10-1 combines with J gene TRBJ2-1, with TRBD2 as a possible D gene (6 bases). The CDR3 runs 17 residues. Germline V gives CDR1 WNHNN, CDR2 SYGVQD (reference sequence). The germline V and J ends were trimmed by 2 bases and 9 bases, with 23 bases remaining between them.

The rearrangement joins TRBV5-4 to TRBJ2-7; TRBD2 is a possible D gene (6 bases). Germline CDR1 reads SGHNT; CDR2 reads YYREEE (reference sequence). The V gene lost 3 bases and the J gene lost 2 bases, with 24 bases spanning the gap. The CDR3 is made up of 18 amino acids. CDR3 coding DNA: TGTGCCAGCAGCTATCCGAAGCTTGATAGCGGTCTAACCTACGAGCAGTACTTC. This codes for CASSYPKLDSGLTYEQYF.

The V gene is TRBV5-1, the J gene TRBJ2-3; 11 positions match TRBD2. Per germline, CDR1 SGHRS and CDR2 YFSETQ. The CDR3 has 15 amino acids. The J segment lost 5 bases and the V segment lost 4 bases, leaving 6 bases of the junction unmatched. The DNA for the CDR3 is TGCGCCAGCAGCGACGGACTAGCGGGCGGAGATACGCAGTATTTT. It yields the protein CASSDGLAGGDTQYF.

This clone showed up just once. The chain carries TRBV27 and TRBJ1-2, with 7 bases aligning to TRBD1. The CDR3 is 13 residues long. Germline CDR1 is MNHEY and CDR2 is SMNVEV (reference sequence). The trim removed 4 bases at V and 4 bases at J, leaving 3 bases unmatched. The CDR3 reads CASSSRQGYGYTF. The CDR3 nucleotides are TGTGCCAGCAGTTCGAGACAGGGCTATGGCTACACCTTC.

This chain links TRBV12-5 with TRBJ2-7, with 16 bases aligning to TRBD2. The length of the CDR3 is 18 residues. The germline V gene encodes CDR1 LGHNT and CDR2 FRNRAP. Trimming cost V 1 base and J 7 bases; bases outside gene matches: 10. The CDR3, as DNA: TGTGCTAGTGGTTTGGACCAGGGACTAGCGGGGGGGATCCGGGAGCAGTACTTC. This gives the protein CASGLDQGLAGGIREQYF.

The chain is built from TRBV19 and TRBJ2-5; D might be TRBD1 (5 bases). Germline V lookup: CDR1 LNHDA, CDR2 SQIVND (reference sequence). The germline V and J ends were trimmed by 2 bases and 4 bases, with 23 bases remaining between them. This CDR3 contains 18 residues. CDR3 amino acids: CASSIRGEGYPWPETQYF. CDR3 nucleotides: TGTGCCAGTAGTATAAGGGGCGAAGGCTACCCTTGGCCAGAGACCCAGTACTTC.

CDR3 nucleotides: TGTGCCTACACCACAGGGTCAGGACAGCCCCAGCATTTT. Its protein is CAYTTGSGQPQHF. This chain connects TRBV30 to TRBJ1-5; D possibly corresponds to TRBD1 (6 bases). V was pared by 7 bases and J by 7 bases, with 17 bases between. CDR3 length: 13 residues. Germline V CDR1 and CDR2: GTSNPN, SVGIG (reference sequence).

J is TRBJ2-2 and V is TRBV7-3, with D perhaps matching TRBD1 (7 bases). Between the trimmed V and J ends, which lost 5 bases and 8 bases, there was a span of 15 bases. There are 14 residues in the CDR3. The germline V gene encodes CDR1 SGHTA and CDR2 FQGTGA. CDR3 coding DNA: TGTGCCAGCAGCCACGCGGGACAGCCAGGGGAGCTGTTTTTT. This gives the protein CASSHAGQPGELFF. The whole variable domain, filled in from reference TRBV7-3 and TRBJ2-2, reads GAGVSQTPSNKVTEKGKYVELRCDPISGHTALYWYRQSLGQGPEFLIYFQGTGAADDSGLPNDRFFAVRPEGSVSTLKIQRTERGDSAVYLCASSHAGQPGELFFGEGSRLTVL.

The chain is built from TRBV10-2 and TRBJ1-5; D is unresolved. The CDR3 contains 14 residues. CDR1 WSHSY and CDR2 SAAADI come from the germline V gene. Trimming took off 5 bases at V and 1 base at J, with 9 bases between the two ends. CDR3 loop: CASSPGWSNQPQHF. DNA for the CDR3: TGCGCCAGCAGTCCCGGGTGGAGCAATCAGCCCCAGCATTTT.

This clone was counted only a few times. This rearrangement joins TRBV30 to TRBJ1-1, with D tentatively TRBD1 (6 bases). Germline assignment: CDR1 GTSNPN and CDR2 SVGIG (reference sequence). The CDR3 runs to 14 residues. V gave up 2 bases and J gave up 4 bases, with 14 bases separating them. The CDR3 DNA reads TGTGCCTGGAGTACAGGGTCCCGGGGCACTGAAGCTTTCTTT. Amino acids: CAWSTGSRGTEAFF.

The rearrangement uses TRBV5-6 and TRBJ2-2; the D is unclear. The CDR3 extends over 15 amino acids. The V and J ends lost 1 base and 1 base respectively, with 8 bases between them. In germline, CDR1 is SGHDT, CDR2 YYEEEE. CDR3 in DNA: TGTGCCAGCAGCTTGAGGCGGAAGAACACCGGGGAGCTGTTTTTT. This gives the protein CASSLRRKNTGELFF.